These T cell receptor beta chains were read from a single sample in a study of T cell responses to AZD1222 COVID-19 vaccine. TCRdb's copy holds only in-frame clones and misses some; the assay was immunoSEQ multiplex PCR. The sample consists of approximately 140,000 clones, around 91% of them appearing once. The sequences come from peripheral blood, collected 28 days after the second AZD1222 dose. The receptors originated from an adult who received the AZD1222 COVID-19 vaccine. Both conserved end residues are part of each CDR3. Fields, in order: V gene, J gene, CDR3 protein.

>TRBV6-2/TRBV6-3|TRBJ1-5
CASSRGGNQPQHF
>TRBV5-5|TRBJ2-4
CASSPGPNIQYF
>TRBV19|TRBJ1-5
CASSIGSLAQHF
>TRBV11-2|TRBJ1-1
CASSLTTYTEAFF
>TRBV6-5|TRBJ1-4
CASSPNGLSIEKLFF
>TRBV9|TRBJ1-4
CASSGGATTNEKLFF
>TRBV4-1|TRBJ1-2
CASSQVGDRVNGYTF
>TRBV19|TRBJ2-1
CASSIDHGGPYEQFF
>TRBV12-5|TRBJ1-1
CASGLEENTEAFF
>TRBV5-1|TRBJ1-1
CASRPIVESTEAFF
>TRBV7-7|TRBJ2-2
CASSFGTLQGAGELFF
>TRBV9|TRBJ1-3
CASSTGVTGNTIYF
>TRBV5-1|TRBJ1-5
CAILHRGHYSNQPQHF
>TRBV7-2|TRBJ2-5
CASRRRQGIGETQYF
>TRBV18|TRBJ2-2
CASSPSKSANTGELFF
>TRBV15|TRBJ2-7
CATRGTFYEQYF
>TRBV5-1|TRBJ1-5
CASSLSGQGTQPQHF
>TRBV2|TRBJ1-1
CASTRTPGSGTEAFF
>TRBV30|TRBJ2-1
CAWTLGTAYNEQFF
>TRBV4-3|TRBJ1-1
CASSPSRYTEAFF
>TRBV7-2|TRBJ2-1
CASSTYRGRQFF
>TRBV5-4|TRBJ2-7
CASSSPGQSSSYEQYF
>TRBV7-2|TRBJ1-2
CASSFVQSYGYTF
>TRBV18|TRBJ1-5
CASSPDAGYQPQHF
>TRBV18|TRBJ1-2
CASSPRHTANYGYTF
>TRBV6-5|TRBJ1-2
CATGAGAFLGYTF
>TRBV19|TRBJ1-2
CASSIFIDFWDSNYGYTF
>TRBV29-1|TRBJ2-3
CSGLAGGFTDTQYF
>TRBV11-1|TRBJ1-1
CASSFPFGDTTEAFF
>TRBV29-1|TRBJ1-1
CSVDKAENTEAFF
>TRBV4-2|TRBJ2-1
CASSLGLAGVNEQFF
>TRBV6-5|TRBJ1-5
CASSYGAYNQPQHF
>TRBV6-5|TRBJ1-2
CASLVADNYGYTF
>TRBV6-2/TRBV6-3|TRBJ2-2
CASSSGFTGELFF
>TRBV3-1/TRBV3-2|TRBJ2-3
CASSHLAADTQYF
>TRBV18|TRBJ1-3
CASSPAGNTIYF
>TRBV12-3/TRBV12-4|TRBJ1-2
CASSLEGGGYTF
>TRBV6-6|TRBJ2-1
CASSPQGATANNEQFF
>TRBV29-1|TRBJ1-1
CSTGWGVSSEAFF
>TRBV5-6|TRBJ2-5
CASSLARTQYF
>TRBV5-1|TRBJ1-2
CASSLQEANYGYTF
>TRBV4-1|TRBJ2-7
CASSQDLLQGSLDEQYF
>TRBV5-4|TRBJ1-1
CASSRRRGNTEAFF
>TRBV7-9|TRBJ2-2
CASSLGAGRTGELFF
>TRBV27|TRBJ1-2
CASSFGGLGGYTF
>TRBV7-9|TRBJ2-7
CASSFSTGLAGVEQYF
>TRBV19|TRBJ1-3
CASSNRQHSGNTIYF
>TRBV7-9|TRBJ2-2
CASSPGGTGELFF
>TRBV28|TRBJ1-1
CASSPITTGGAEAFF
>TRBV29-1|TRBJ1-1
CSVVRWGGTEAFF